This T cell receptor (beta chain) originates from a study of glioma-infiltrating T cells after dendritic cell vaccination. Only in-frame clones appear in the TCRdb table, and some are missing; sequencing was by immunoSEQ multiplex PCR. The sample carries 72,000 or so clones, around 87% recorded once. Time point of the sample: after dendritic cell vaccination, including at tumor progression/relapse. V lost 3 bases and J lost 7, with 9 bases in between. Germline values: CDR1 SQVTM, CDR2 ANQGSEA. The length of the CDR3 is 11 residues. This sequence joins TRBV29-1 and TRBJ1-1; maybe TRBD1 (5 bases). Here the sequenced sample was blood, taken after dendritic cell vaccination. The clonotype comes from a human donor with glioblastoma. This CDR3 is CSVDRTHEAFF. The CDR3 DNA reads TGCAGCGTTGATCGGACACATGAAGCTTTCTTT.